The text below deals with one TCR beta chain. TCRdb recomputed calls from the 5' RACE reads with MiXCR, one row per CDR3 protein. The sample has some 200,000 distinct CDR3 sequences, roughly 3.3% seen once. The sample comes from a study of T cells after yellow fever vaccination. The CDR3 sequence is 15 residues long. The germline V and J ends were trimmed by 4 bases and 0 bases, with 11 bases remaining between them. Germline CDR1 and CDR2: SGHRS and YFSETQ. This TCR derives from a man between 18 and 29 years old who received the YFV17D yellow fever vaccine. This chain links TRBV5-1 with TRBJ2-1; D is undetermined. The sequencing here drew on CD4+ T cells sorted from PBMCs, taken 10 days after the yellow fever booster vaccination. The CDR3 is CASSALQSSYNEQFF. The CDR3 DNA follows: TGCGCCAGCAGCGCGTTACAGAGCTCCTACAATGAGCAGTTCTTC.